These 15 T cell receptor beta chains were all obtained from the same sample, sequenced in a study of glioma-infiltrating T cells. Using RNA template, CDR3s of TCR alpha and beta were amplified with iRepertoire arm-PCR. One entry per CDR3 protein results from TCRdb running MiXCR on the multiplex PCR reads. The table records roughly 100,000 distinct CDR3 sequences, around 28% of them present only once. The sequenced material came from glioma tissue, nonneoplastic brain tissue, or PBMCs (not recorded which). The receptor set was obtained from a human donor with low-grade glioma or glioblastoma, undergoing nonglioma brain surgery, or in good health (not recorded which).

The table lists this clonotype with many counts. This sequence joins TRBV5-4 and TRBJ1-5; no reliable D call. The CDR3 spans 15 residues. CDR1 is SGHNT, CDR2 YYREEE, per germline (reference sequence). Trimming shortened V by 0 bases and J by 0 bases, and 7 bases separated the two germline ends. CDR3 sequence (DNA): TGTGCCAGCAGCTTGGATCTTAATAGCAATCAGCCCCAGCATTTT. This translates into CASSLDLNSNQPQHF.

The chain joins TRBV14 to TRBJ2-1; perhaps D is TRBD1 or TRBD2 (6 bases each). In germline, CDR1 is SGHDN, CDR2 FVKESK. There are 19 residues in the CDR3. V lost 0 bases and J lost 6, with 24 bases in between. The CDR3: CASSQDLWGGRGDINEQFF. The CDR3 region has the DNA TGTGCCAGCAGCCAAGATCTGTGGGGAGGCAGGGGCGATATCAATGAGCAGTTCTTC.

As concerns this clonotype: Mismatch with germline at one junction end may stem from a read error. V usage is TRBV28 and J usage is TRBJ2-1; the match to TRBD2 covers 8 bases. The CDR3 extends over 14 amino acids. Germline lookup yields CDR1 MDHEN and CDR2 SYDVKM. The CDR3 DNA sequence: TGTGCCAGCAGTTCCAGGCGGGGGGAGGGTGAGGAGTTCTTC. Its protein is CASSSRRGEGEEFF. Full variable domain (remainder filled in from reference TRBV28 and TRBJ2-1): DVKVTQSSRYLVKRTGEKVFLECVQDMDHENMFWYRQDPGLGLRLIYFSYDVKMKEKGDIPEGYSVSREKKERFSLILESASTNQTSMYLCASSSRRGEGEEFFGPGTRLTVL.

Details on this clonotype: A much larger clonotype is one base distant, so this may be a read error. The chain employs TRBV14 and TRBJ2-3, with D hard to call. Trimming took off 4 bases at V and 2 bases at J, with 16 bases between the two ends. This CDR3 spans 16 amino acids. Germline V gene sequence: CDR1 SGHDN, CDR2 FVKESK. For the CDR3, the DNA is TGTGCCAGCAGCCGAACGTGGGCCTCGATCACAGATACGCAGTATTTT. Its translation: CASSRTWASITDTQYF.

A remark on this clonotype: A much larger clone is a single base away; this may be a read error. The V call is TRBV7-6, the J call TRBJ2-3, with D unclear. The CDR3 extends over 12 amino acids. Trimming removed 5 bases at V and 5 bases at J, with 8 bases between. Germline V gene lookup returns CDR1 SGHVS and CDR2 FNYEAQ. In DNA form, the CDR3 reads TGTGCCAGCAGCGACCCGGAAGATACGCAGTATTTT. Protein sequence: CASSDPEDTQYF.

This clonotype was recorded at least ten times. J is TRBJ2-5 and V is TRBV7-2; 9 bases agree with TRBD1. Germline-derived CDR1 and CDR2 are SGHTA and FQGNSA. J was trimmed by 2 bases and V by 0 bases; bases with no gene match: 4. CDR3 length: 16 residues. CDR3 DNA sequence: TGTGCCAGCAGCTTAGCGACCGGGACAGGGCAAGAGACCCAGTACTTC. Translated, it gives CASSLATGTGQETQYF.

The chain is built from TRBV12-3 or TRBV12-4 and TRBJ2-7; TRBD2 is a possible D gene (5 bases). V lost 5 bases and J lost 3, with 14 bases in between. The CDR3 has 14 residues. The CDR3 loop is CASSGPEDLYEQYF. CDR3 DNA sequence: TGTGCCAGCAGTGGGCCGGAGGATCTCTACGAGCAGTACTTC.

This clonotype was picked up many times. This rearrangement joins TRBV7-2 to TRBJ2-4, with 10 bases that match TRBD2. Germline V lookup: CDR1 SGHTA, CDR2 FQGNSA. CDR3 size: 15 residues. Losses at the gene ends were 1 base for V and 7 bases for J; bases not matched to a gene: 4. The CDR3 sequence: CASSLGLAGANIQYF. The CDR3 nucleotides are TGTGCCAGCAGCTTAGGCCTAGCGGGGGCCAACATTCAGTACTTC.

This clonotype was detected ten times or more. J is TRBJ2-3 and V is TRBV6-1; 8 bases line up with TRBD1. This CDR3 is 15 amino acids long. CDR1 is MNHNS and CDR2 is SASEGT in the germline V gene. V lost 7 bases, J lost 5 bases, and 11 bases stayed unmatched. The CDR3 spells CASTRTGSVGDTQYF. CDR3 sequence (DNA): TGTGCCAGCACTAGGACAGGGAGCGTCGGAGATACGCAGTATTTT.

As regards this clonotype: This may be a read error, as it is one base from a much larger clone. This chain connects TRBV7-2 to TRBJ2-1, with 7 positions matching TRBD2. Per germline, CDR1 SGHTA and CDR2 FQGNSA. This CDR3 has 15 residues. For the CDR3, the DNA is TGTGCCAGCAGCTCGGGGGGTATTAATCCCAATAAGCAGTTCTTC. Its translation: CASSSGGINPNKQFF.

The J gene is TRBJ1-3, the V gene TRBV7-2; 7 positions agree with TRBD1. This CDR3 comprises 16 residues. J gave up 0 bases and V 5 bases, and 7 bases lay outside the gene matches. Per germline, CDR1 SGHTA and CDR2 FQGNSA. The CDR3 spells CASSQDRQGSGNTIYF. The CDR3 coding sequence is TGTGCCAGCAGCCAAGACAGACAGGGCTCTGGAAACACCATATATTTT.

This clonotype was counted only a few times. The rearrangement uses TRBV3-1 and TRBJ1-1; D is possibly TRBD1 (5 bases). V shed 5 bases and J shed 3 bases, with 13 bases lying between them. This CDR3 has 14 residues. CDR1 is LGHDT and CDR2 is YNNKEL in the germline V gene (reference sequence). For the CDR3, the DNA is TGTGCCAGCAGCAGGGGCGTGTATCACACTGAAGCTTTCTTT. This codes for CASSRGVYHTEAFF.

At least ten counts were recorded for this clonotype. The rearrangement joins TRBV15 to TRBJ2-3; no clear D gene. Germline lookup yields CDR1 LNHNV and CDR2 YYDKDF (reference sequence). This CDR3 spans 14 amino acids. Trimming pared 0 bases from V and 6 bases from J, leaving 10 bases between. This CDR3 reads CATSRDLAEDTQYF. CDR3 bases: TGTGCCACCAGCAGAGATCTTGCGGAGGATACGCAGTATTTT.

This clonotype was observed at least ten times. The J gene is TRBJ2-5, the V gene TRBV20-1; 7 bases map to TRBD1. Unmatched junction bases numbered 1, after V lost 5 bases and J lost 1 base. This CDR3 is built from 12 residues. Germline CDR1 DFQATT, CDR2 SNEGSKA (reference sequence). The CDR3 region is CSAGTAQETQYF. DNA for the CDR3: TGCAGTGCTGGGACAGCCCAAGAGACCCAGTACTTC.

Points on this clonotype: A much more abundant neighbour one base away suggests this may be a read error. Since the CDR3 does not end with the conserved phenylalanine or tryptophan, this likely comes from a read error. V and J are TRBV6-1 and TRBJ1-1, with 10 bases lining up with TRBD1. The CDR3 contains 15 residues. After removal of 5 bases from V and 3 bases from J, the junction contained 6 bases not matched to a gene. Germline V CDR1 and CDR2: MNHNS, SASEGT. The CDR3 DNA reads as TGTGCCAGCAGTAGACCGGACAGGGGGGACACTGAAGCTTTCTTG. Amino acids: CASSRPDRGDTEAFL.